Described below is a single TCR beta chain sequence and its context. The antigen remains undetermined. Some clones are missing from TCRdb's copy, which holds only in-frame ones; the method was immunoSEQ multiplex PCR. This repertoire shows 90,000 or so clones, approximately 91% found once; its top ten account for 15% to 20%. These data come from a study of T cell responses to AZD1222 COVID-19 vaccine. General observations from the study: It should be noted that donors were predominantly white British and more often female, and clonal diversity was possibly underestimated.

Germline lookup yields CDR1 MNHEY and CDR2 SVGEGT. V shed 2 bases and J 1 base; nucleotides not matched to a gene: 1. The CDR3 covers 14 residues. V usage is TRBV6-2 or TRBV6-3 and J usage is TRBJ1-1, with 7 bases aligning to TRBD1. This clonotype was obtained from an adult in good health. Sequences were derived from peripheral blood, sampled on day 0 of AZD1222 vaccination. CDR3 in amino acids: CASSYEGANTEAFF. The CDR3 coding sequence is TGTGCCAGCAGTTACGAGGGGGCGAACACTGAAGCTTTCTTT.